These 10 T cell receptor beta chains originate from one sample sequenced in a study of blood T cell repertoires in COVID-19. Data came from immunoSEQ multiplex PCR; TCRdb stores just in-frame clones and leaves some out. The table includes 150,000 to 200,000 clones, almost 80% detected once. Sequencing input: peripheral blood. Every receptor here comes from a man aged 55 to 70 with active or convalescent COVID-19.

This sequence joins TRBV28 and TRBJ2-3; 11 bases fit TRBD2. This CDR3 has 14 residues. V shed 10 bases and J 5 bases; nucleotides not matched to a gene: 8. Germline CDR1 MDHEN, CDR2 SYDVKM. The CDR3 spells CATRSGRGGDTQYF. DNA for the CDR3: TGTGCCACCCGTAGCGGGAGGGGTGGAGATACGCAGTATTTT.

This chain joins TRBV7-2 and TRBJ2-3; TRBD1 agrees at 8 bases. V lost 5 bases and J lost 8; bases outside the gene matches: 12. This CDR3 is built from 15 residues. From germline, CDR1 is SGHTA and CDR2 FQGNSA. The CDR3 reads CASSLGGRGRRTQYF. The CDR3 DNA is TGTGCCAGCAGCCTTGGGGGCAGGGGGCGTCGTACGCAGTATTTT.

This sequence joins TRBV5-6 and TRBJ2-2; weak D call: TRBD2 (5 bases). Germline loops: CDR1 SGHDT, CDR2 YYEEEE. V was trimmed by 4 bases and J by 5 bases, leaving 21 bases between them. The CDR3 runs 17 residues. The CDR3 sequence is CASSLRVGPGETGELFF. Written as DNA, the CDR3 is TGTGCCAGCAGCCTGAGGGTTGGACCCGGGGAAACCGGGGAGCTGTTTTTT.

This clone was recorded once. This chain connects TRBV28 to TRBJ1-3; D gene uncertain. The CDR3 is 15 residues long. Germline V gives CDR1 MDHEN, CDR2 SYDVKM. Trimming left V 6 bases short and J 0 bases short, with 12 bases between. This CDR3 reads CASRTSDFSGNTIYF. In DNA form, the CDR3 reads TGTGCCAGCAGAACTTCGGACTTCTCTGGAAACACCATATATTTT. The full variable domain, in which reference TRBV28 and TRBJ1-3 provide the parts outside the CDR3, is DVKVTQSSRYLVKRTGEKVFLECVQDMDHENMFWYRQDPGLGLRLIYFSYDVKMKEKGDIPEGYSVSREKKERFSLILESASTNQTSMYLCASRTSDFSGNTIYFGEGSWLTVV.

CDR3 sequence (DNA): TGTGCCACCAGTAGGGGACAGGCCGGCTCATCCGATACGCAGTATTTT. Amino acids: CATSRGQAGSSDTQYF. V and J are TRBV24-1 and TRBJ2-3; 8 positions agree with TRBD1. This CDR3 spans 16 amino acids. CDR1 and CDR2 from the germline V gene are KGHDR and SFDVKD. Unmatched junction bases numbered 13, after V lost 6 bases and J lost 6 bases.

The V gene is TRBV6-4, the J gene TRBJ2-7; 11 positions agree with TRBD1. This CDR3 contains 15 residues. CDR1 is MRHNA, CDR2 SNTAGT, per germline. The trim removed 4 bases at V and 4 bases at J, leaving 6 bases unmatched. For the CDR3, the DNA is TGTGCCAGCAGTGCATCTGGGACAGGGGGGTACGAGCAGTACTTC. Its translation is CASSASGTGGYEQYF.

The chain joins TRBV12-2 to TRBJ2-7; the D call TRBD2 from the table was never checked on the DNA. TRBV12-2 represents a pseudogene. This CDR3 has 15 amino acids. The CDR3 sequence is CASRSSYPEYYEQYF. The CDR3 nucleotides are TGTGCAAGTCGTTCTAGCTATCCCGAATACTACGAGCAGTACTTC.

The chain links TRBV7-6 to TRBJ1-2; D is undetermined. Germline assignment: CDR1 SGHVS and CDR2 FNYEAQ. Trimming left V 4 bases short and J 8 bases short, with 14 bases between. The CDR3 covers 13 residues. The CDR3 region has the DNA TGTGCCAGCAGCTCCTCCGGAGGAAGGGGCTACACCTTC. Its translation is CASSSSGGRGYTF.

The V and J genes are TRBV9 and TRBJ2-1; 9 nucleotides match TRBD2. CDR3 length: 16 amino acids. The V segment lost 3 bases and the J segment 1 base; nucleotides outside the gene matches: 5. Germline CDR1 reads SGDLS; CDR2 reads YYNGEE. The CDR3 coding sequence is TGTGCCAGCAGCGATAGCGGGAGTGCGTCCTACAATGAGCAGTTCTTC. Its translation is CASSDSGSASYNEQFF.

The gene calls are TRBV7-6 and TRBJ1-5, with D perhaps matching TRBD1 (5 bases). Germline V CDR1 and CDR2: SGHVS, FNYEAQ. This CDR3 region has 14 residues. Between the trimmed V and J ends, which lost 5 bases and 5 bases, there was a span of 13 bases. CDR3 amino acids: CASSKGPGHQPQHF. The CDR3 region has the DNA TGTGCCAGCAGCAAGGGGCCAGGGCATCAGCCCCAGCATTTT.